This TCR beta chain was captured by sequencing in a study of CD8 T cells in ankylosing spondylitis. By quantitative 5'-RACE with molecular barcodes, the TCR beta libraries were made. TCRdb re-called the 5' RACE reads through MiXCR, storing one row per CDR3 protein. The table lists a few hundred thousand distinct CDR3 sequences, roughly 13% of them singletons, with under 7.5% in the top ten. General study findings and limits: Peripheral blood samples showed relatively rare disease-linked clones, and these clones were CD8+. There was a TCR beta motif, made of roughly eight highly homologous variants, that appeared characteristic of ankylosing spondylitis blood. Reportedly, disease-linked clones are significantly enriched in ankylosing spondylitis patients' matched synovial fluid.

The CDR3 consists of 14 residues. The V and J ends lost 2 bases and 4 bases respectively, with 10 bases between them. To note about this clonotype: Its matching antigen is unknown.

The sample comprised blood, either unsorted or a sorted T cell fraction (not recorded which). The origin of this receptor is a male donor with ankylosing spondylitis. The chain carries TRBV12-3 or TRBV12-4 and TRBJ2-3, with D maybe TRBD2 (6 bases). The CDR3 DNA is TGTGCCAGCAGTTTAAACGGGAGTCCAGATACGCAGTATTTT. Protein sequence: CASSLNGSPDTQYF.